This record looks at one TCR beta chain sequence and its context. The antigen this receptor binds is unknown. The input lacks base qualities; no much larger clone sits a single base away. The library was prepared using the immunoSEQ multiplex PCR assay. The multiplex PCR relied on a mix of 60 forward primers for TCR Vbeta segments and 13 reverse primers for TCR Jbeta segments. The CDR3 region of rearranged TCR beta genes was amplified from genomic DNA by a multiplex PCR assay. On the Illumina HiSeq System, the amplified TCR beta libraries were sequenced as 87-base-pair reads. As for the authors' bioinformatics: Across the roughly 700 repertoires, a later analysis counted 75 million to 90 million unique TCR beta chains, roughly 11 million of which were shared by at least two donors. Raw reads were error-corrected and collapsed into unique sequences with a nearest-neighbor algorithm that merged closely related sequences to remove PCR and sequencing errors. V, D and J gene segments were assigned by aligning CDR3 sequences to IMGT reference sequences. Each retained sequence needed at least a six-nucleotide match to both a V gene segment and a J gene segment. A rearrangement counted as productive if the CDR3 had no stop codons and remained in frame with V and J, and every other rearrangement counted as non-productive. Following IMGT convention, CDR3 was defined as the stretch from the second conserved V-encoded cysteine up to the conserved J-encoded phenylalanine. In an earlier analysis of just under 600 of the donors, sequences lacking an unambiguous match to a single V gene segment were excluded. An earlier analysis of fewer than 650 of the donors classified V segments as functional when productive rearrangements were above 56.7% and as segregating when the standard deviation between donors was above 5%. A statistical classification framework was built to diagnose cytomegalovirus status from the catalog of TCR beta chain sequences. In a later analysis, TCR nucleotide sequences were compared against IMGT/GENE-DB human TR gene sequences so that V and J genes could be assigned. The TCRdist pipeline was used in a later analysis to assign CDR3 sequences and most-parsimonious VDJ recombination scenarios. In a later analysis, each TCR beta chain was defined by its CDR3 amino acid sequence together with its V-gene family, and reads without a unique V-gene family were excluded. A later analysis removed 550 to 650 highly shared, low-generation-probability nucleotide sequences to deal with suspected cross-contamination and a sequencing artifact. For each public chain, a later analysis derived a clonal expansion index from normalized ranks of inferred template counts within each repertoire. In a later analysis, generation probabilities were computed with a VDJ recombination model fitted to out-of-frame rearrangements, and the resulting probabilities were checked against IGoR. In a later analysis, TCR-TCR, TCR-HLA and TCR-CMV co-occurrence was scored with hypergeometric tests, and a repertoire-size bias correction was applied to TCR pairs. False discovery rates were estimated in a later analysis by permuting HLA or CMV assignments 20 times. In a later analysis, co-occurring TCRs were grouped with DBSCAN, and TCRdist sequence similarity was added when clustering was performed within HLA-allele-positive subsets. For co-occurrence clustering, repertoires with fewer than 30,000 or more than 120,000 public chains were excluded, along with several repertoires with anomalous nucleotide sharing. The table comes from immuneACCESS by way of TCRdb, which keeps in-frame sequences with V and J called. Part of the clones is missing from these tables; in studies checked, under half for an unresolved V gene and the rest for unknown reasons. That table is the source of V, J and clone size, and D and trimming were worked out from the DNA. This sample holds about 180,000 clones; 82% were observed only once. 1.5% of the sample comes from the top ten.

This sample is drawn from a study of cytomegalovirus exposure and HLA in healthy donors (TCRdb year 2017). Background on the whole study: An earlier analysis of roughly 570 of the donors reported over 250 Gb of sequence data and 117 million unique TCR beta sequences obtained from around 190 million T cells. About 280 gigabases of sequencing data and tens of millions of unique TCR sequences were included in an early release covering around 650 HLA-typed donors. The genetic ancestry cluster associated with self-reported Caucasian donors included 81% of the 300 to 400 genotyped donors. The study aimed to test whether cataloging public T cell receptors could reveal signatures of past pathogen exposure. The study used immunosequencing to profile the T cell repertoires of about 670 subjects and linked those repertoires to cytomegalovirus serostatus. Besides the first cohort of more than 650 subjects, a separate validation cohort made up of over 95 different subjects was used. To predict cytomegalovirus infection status, the study combined high-throughput TCR immunosequencing, statistical association of individual TCRs with disease status, and machine learning. A later analysis re-analyzed previously published TCR beta repertoires from about 730 donors and added high-resolution HLA genotyping to study TCR occurrence patterns. Rather than using new phenotypic data, the later analysis identified candidate immune exposures from TCR beta sequences and from how often those sequences occurred across donors. An earlier analysis of around 540 of the donors applied high-throughput TCR beta sequencing to assess whether each TCR beta V gene segment acted as functional or pseudogenic. Donor age, sex, ethnicity and CMV serostatus were collected together with the repertoire data. A later genetic analysis took genome-wide SNP genotypes for about three fifths of the roughly 670 donors and used that subset as a discovery cohort. All discovery cohort repertoires had been generated using a single sequencing platform. Both class I and class II loci were covered by HLA typing, at four-digit resolution. The number of typed donors differed by locus: roughly 620-640 for A, B, C, DRB1 and DQB1; some 500 for DQA1; fewer than 610 for DPA1; and some 450 for DPB1. Roughly 5 DR-DQ haplotypes were handled as single units for association and clustering, since linkage in the cohort was strong. Among some 410 genotyped donors of the cohort, an average of around 250,000 unique TCR beta nucleotide sequences was sequenced per donor, of which about 20% were non-productive. Summary of the overall study and its limitations: Correlated functional status among segregating V segments might be attributable to linkage disequilibrium, but an unknown experimental factor could not be ruled out. Compared with the roughly 600-donor mean, donors in an Asian-associated ancestry cluster had fewer N-insertions in productive TCRs, according to a later genetic analysis. A few of the identified cytomegalovirus-associated TCR beta chains were confirmed in vitro to be specific for cytomegalovirus antigens. A further reported finding was that TCR beta sequences accurately predicted the HLA-A and HLA-B alleles for most subjects in the first cohort. The classifier was reported to diagnose cytomegalovirus status with high specificity and sensitivity in both the original cohort and the validation cohort. Presence/absence analyses assumed roughly uniform sequencing depth across donors, an assumption that may not hold. Specific HLA alleles were associated with over 15,000 TCR beta sequences at a false discovery rate of 0.05 in a later analysis. Assigning TCR associations to individual alleles was difficult when HLA alleles, especially DR and DQ, strongly co-occurred. A later genetic analysis associated a missense DCLRE1C variant with V-gene and J-gene trimming of TCR beta chains, and an independent cohort replicated the association. In a later analysis, HLA-associated TCR beta chains showed more clonal expansion and lower generation probabilities than non-associated chains that were equally common. CMV serostatus was the only immune exposure information available for the cohort. A later analysis found that most CMV-associated TCR beta chains appeared HLA-restricted, with HLA associations seemingly driven largely by CMV exposure. A cluster of highly shared sequence variants was judged likely to represent a technical artifact of the sequencing pipeline. In this cohort, only TCR beta chains were sequenced, and detectable features were limited by the absence of alpha or paired-chain data. HLA typing was unavailable for some donors at each locus, so association tests used only the typed subset. The authors suggested that the approach could potentially be generalized to other disease states and immunological phenotypes. In an earlier analysis of 450 to 750 of the donors, most TCR beta V segments appeared in productive rearrangements about 90% or about 30% of the time, broadly matching IMGT annotations. The study gave a list of about 150 TCR beta chains associated with cytomegalovirus. Most TCR sequences were seen in very few donors, while some public TCRs were found in many individuals. In a later analysis, several top co-occurrence clusters were reported to appear linked to parvovirus B19, influenza, CMV and Epstein-Barr virus. About 17 rarely observed V segments, including chromosome 9 orphons, were excluded from the earlier analysis of several hundred of the donors because counts were too low. A later analysis found that TCR association rates varied across HLA loci, with DRB1 alleles showing the most associated TCRs and HLA-C alleles the fewest.

The cohort consisted of 650 to 700 healthy bone marrow donors. Cohort members were all nominally healthy when sampled, although unrecorded immune exposures were likely present. The donor was CMV seronegative and belonged to the group of over 300 seronegative cohort members. A peripheral blood sample was provided by each donor, and peripheral blood mononuclear cells were used for TCR beta sequencing. Genomic DNA extraction from the blood cell samples was performed with the Qiagen DNeasy Blood Extraction Kit. Source material: PBMCs. This sequence originates from a man aged 35 to 55 in good health and CMV-seronegative.

For the CDR3, the sequence is CASSLGPGLGGRDTQYF. The sequence in DNA is TGTGCCAGCAGCTTAGGCCCGGGACTAGGGGGTAGGGATACGCAGTATTTT. Recombination connected TRBV7-2 to TRBJ2-3, with TRBD2 identical over 8 junction bases. V is pruned by 1 base and J by 6 bases, leaving 12 bases of the junction without a gene match. The germline V gene sets CDR1 to SGHTA and CDR2 to FQGNSA. Spanning cysteine to phenylalanine, the CDR3 consists of 17 amino acids. This entry keeps only the CDR3 DNA: 51 bases, framed from base 1.